This is a list of T cell receptor beta chains from one sample in a study of blood T cell repertoires in COVID-19. TCRdb keeps only in-frame clones here, not all; method: immunoSEQ multiplex PCR. Of under 350,000 clones in the sample, 65% to 90% are singletons; the top ten hold about 4%. The source material was PBMCs or T cells enriched from blood (not recorded which). The source is a middle-aged woman with acute COVID-19. CDR3s include the opening cysteine and the closing phenylalanine or tryptophan. The D gene is left open where the match is weak. The size of a clone is reported for some rows only, either as once, few or many, or as a class for expanded clones.

>TRBV27|NA|TRBJ2-3|TRBD2
TGTGCCAGCAGTTTAGAGCGAGCGGGGGGAGATACGCAGTATTTT
CASSLERAGGDTQYF
>TRBV7-2|NA|TRBJ2-5|TRBD2
TGTGCCAGCAGCTCACGTCGGTCTCGGCTGGCGGGAGAGAGTGAGACCCAGTACTTC
CASSSRRSRLAGESETQYF
>TRBV5-6|NA|TRBJ1-5|TRBD1
TGTGCCAGCAGCCGTACGGAGGGGGCGGTTCAGCCCCAGCATTTT
CASSRTEGAVQPQHF
>TRBV7-2|NA|TRBJ2-7|TRBD1
TGTGCCAGCAGCTTAGAGGGACAGGGGGTACGGTACTTC
CASSLEGQGVRYF
>TRBV27|NA|TRBJ2-7|NA
TGTGCCAGCAGTTTGGGACTGACCAACTCCTACGAGCAGTACTTC
CASSLGLTNSYEQYF
>TRBV5-4|NA|TRBJ1-5|TRBD1
TGTGCCAGCAGCTTGGCCCCAGGGGGCGGACAGCCCCAGCATTTT
CASSLAPGGGQPQHF
>TRBV11-2|NA|TRBJ1-1|NA
TGTGCCAGCTGTTACTCAGGGGATGAAGCTTTCTTT
CASCYSGDEAFF
>TRBV4-2|NA|TRBJ2-4|NA
TGTGCCAGCAGCCAAGAACAGGGAATTTTAAACATTCAGTACTTC
CASSQEQGILNIQYF
>TRBV28|few|TRBJ2-7|NA
TGTGCCAGCAAACCGAGCTCCTACGAGCAGTACTTC
CASKPSSYEQYF
>TRBV19|few|TRBJ1-6|NA
TGTGCCAGTAGTACCGGACTGAGTTCACCCCTCCACTTT
CASSTGLSSPLHF
>TRBV5-1|NA|TRBJ1-1|NA
TGCGCCAGCAGCTTCAACAGATTGAACACTGAAGCTTTCTTT
CASSFNRLNTEAFF
>TRBV15|NA|TRBJ2-7|NA
TGTGCCACCAGCCGACAGGCGGGCTACGAGCAGTACTTC
CATSRQAGYEQYF